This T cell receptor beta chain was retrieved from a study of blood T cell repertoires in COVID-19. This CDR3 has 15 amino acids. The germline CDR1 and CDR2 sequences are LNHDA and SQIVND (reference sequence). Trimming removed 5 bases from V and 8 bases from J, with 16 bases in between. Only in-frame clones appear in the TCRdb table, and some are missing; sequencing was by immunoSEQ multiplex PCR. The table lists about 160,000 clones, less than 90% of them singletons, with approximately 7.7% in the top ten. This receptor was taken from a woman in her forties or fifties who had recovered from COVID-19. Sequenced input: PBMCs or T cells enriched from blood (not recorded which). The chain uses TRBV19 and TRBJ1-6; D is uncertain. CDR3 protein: CASSPRAGAYSPLHF. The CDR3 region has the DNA TGTGCCAGTAGTCCTAGAGCGGGAGCTTATTCACCCCTCCACTTT.